Given below is one T cell receptor (beta chain) in context. The data stem from a study of blood T cell repertoires in COVID-19. Grouping used clinical history reported by participants in a survey and questionnaire. Measured with immunoSEQ multiplex PCR; TCRdb has only the in-frame clones, and not every one. The data contain roughly 190,000 clones, roughly 80% of them singletons. The sequencing sample was made of PBMCs or T cells enriched from blood (not recorded which). The sequence derives from a woman aged 30 to 39 who had recovered from COVID-19.

CDR3 region: CSVLDRVGEKLFF. CDR3 DNA sequence: TGCAGCGTACTGGACAGGGTTGGTGAAAAACTGTTTTTT. The V call is TRBV29-1, the J call TRBJ1-4, with 8 bases lining up with TRBD1. J lost 7 bases, V lost 6 bases, and 7 bases had no gene match. This CDR3 has 13 amino acids. CDR1 and CDR2 (germline): SQVTM, ANQGSEA. Looking up the rest from reference TRBV29-1 and TRBJ1-4 gives the full variable domain: SAVISQKPSRDICQRGTSLTIQCQVDSQVTMMFWYRQQPGQSLTLIATANQGSEATYESGFVIDKFPISRPNLTFSTLTVSNMSPEDSSIYLCSVLDRVGEKLFFGSGTQLSVL.